Listed below are T cell receptor beta chains from one sample, sequenced in a study of Graves' ophthalmopathy and Graves' hyperthyroidism. TCRdb analysed the multiplex PCR reads with MiXCR anew, one entry per CDR3 protein. The sample carries about half a million distinct CDR3 sequences, approximately 15% recorded once. Source material: blood. Source of these receptors: a woman aged 30 to 39 with Graves' ophthalmopathy. Both conserved end residues are part of each CDR3. Each record gives: clone size, J gene, D gene, V gene, CDR3 protein, CDR3 DNA. A D gene is named only where the DNA matches it firmly. Clone size is given for some rows only: seen once, a few or many times, or a class if the clone is expanded.

few | TRBJ2-7 | - | TRBV28 | CASSSKSPYEQYF | TGTGCCAGCAGTTCAAAATCACCCTACGAGCAGTACTTC
few | TRBJ2-2 | TRBD1 | TRBV10-1 | CASSMTGGPTGELFF | TGCGCCAGCAGTATGACAGGGGGCCCCACCGGGGAGCTGTTTTTT
few | TRBJ1-3 | - | TRBV10-3 | CATLLASGNTIYF | TGTGCCACCCTCCTCGCCTCTGGAAACACCATATATTTT
- | TRBJ1-2 | - | TRBV19 | CASSIADYGYTF | TGTGCCAGTAGTATAGCGGACTATGGCTACACCTTC
many | TRBJ2-5 | - | TRBV20-1 | CSARVWLVGETQYF | TGCAGTGCTAGAGTATGGCTCGTGGGGGAGACCCAGTACTTC
- | TRBJ2-7 | TRBD1 | TRBV19 | CASSIFGSGQGMREQYF | TGTGCCAGTAGTATATTTGGTTCGGGACAGGGGATGCGCGAGCAGTACTTC
many | TRBJ2-7 | TRBD2 | TRBV29-1 | CSVVVGGLAGGISYEQYF | TGCAGCGTTGTTGTGGGGGGACTAGCGGGAGGCATCTCCTACGAGCAGTACTTC
many | TRBJ2-5 | TRBD2 | TRBV7-3 | CASSLSGTRNKETQYF | TGTGCCAGCAGCCTGTCCGGGACTAGAAATAAAGAGACCCAGTACTTC
- | TRBJ1-1 | - | TRBV30 | CAWSVQFLGEAFF | TGTGCCTGGAGTGTACAGTTTCTGGGCGAAGCTTTCTTT
many | TRBJ1-1 | - | TRBV15 | CATSRDGVAFF | TGTGCCACCAGCAGAGATGGTGTAGCTTTCTTT
few | TRBJ1-6 | - | TRBV9 | CASSARDNHSPLHF | TGTGCCAGCAGCGCCCGGGACAACCATTCACCCCTCCACTTT
- | TRBJ2-5 | - | TRBV20-1 | CSASPGAGETQYF | TGCAGTGCTAGTCCGGGGGCGGGGGAGACCCAGTACTTC
many | TRBJ2-2 | - | TRBV6-2/TRBV6-3 | CASQRGTGELFF | TGTGCCAGCCAAAGAGGCACCGGGGAGCTGTTTTTT
- | TRBJ2-7 | TRBD1 | TRBV4-1 | CASSQEKSDRRYEQYF | TGCGCCAGCAGCCAAGAGAAGTCGGACAGGCGTTACGAGCAGTACTTC
many | TRBJ1-5 | TRBD1 | TRBV29-1 | CSVKTGREGNQPQHF | TGCAGCGTGAAGACAGGGAGGGAGGGCAATCAGCCCCAGCATTTT
- | TRBJ1-2 | - | TRBV6-1 | CASSVVDGYTF | TGTGCCAGCAGTGTAGTGGATGGCTACACCTTC
many | TRBJ1-6 | - | TRBV2 | CASSEALLGLGSPLHF | TGTGCCAGCAGTGAAGCGCTTCTAGGGCTTGGTTCACCCCTCCACTTT
- | TRBJ2-2 | - | TRBV5-1 | CASSVSTGQWSTGELFF | TGCGCCAGCAGCGTCTCTACAGGGCAGTGGAGCACCGGGGAGCTGTTTTTT
many | TRBJ1-2 | - | TRBV9 | CASSLDTYGYTF | TGTGCCAGCAGCCTCGACACCTATGGCTACACCTTC
- | TRBJ1-5 | - | TRBV10-3 | CAISESKDYSNQPQHF | TGTGCCATCAGTGAGTCGAAGGATTATAGCAATCAGCCCCAGCATTTT
many | TRBJ2-7 | - | TRBV20-1 | CSAPDPGTYEQYF | TGCAGTGCTCCTGATCCAGGCACCTACGAGCAGTACTTC
many | TRBJ2-5 | - | TRBV11-2 | CASSRRGVGFQETQYF | TGTGCCAGCAGCCGGAGGGGGGTTGGGTTCCAAGAGACCCAGTACTTC
- | TRBJ2-2 | - | TRBV14 | CASSQLGRNPGELFF | TGTGCCAGCAGCCAACTAGGGAGGAATCCCGGGGAGCTGTTTTTT
many | TRBJ2-7 | - | TRBV7-9 | CASSSLQDTYEQYF | TGTGCCAGCAGCTCTCTACAGGACACCTACGAGCAGTACTTC
- | TRBJ2-7 | TRBD2 | TRBV6-5 | CASSYGLGTVSYEQYF | TGTGCCAGCAGTTACGGACTAGGGACCGTCTCCTACGAGCAGTACTTC
many | TRBJ2-5 | - | TRBV20-1 | CSAHNPGRLQETQYF | TGCAGTGCTCATAATCCGGGACGGCTACAAGAGACCCAGTACTTC
many | TRBJ2-7 | TRBD2 | TRBV28 | CASKRTSGSYEQYF | TGTGCCAGCAAAAGGACTAGCGGGAGCTACGAGCAGTACTTC
many | TRBJ1-5 | - | TRBV19 | CASSIVPGNQPQHF | TGTGCCAGTAGTATAGTACCGGGTAATCAGCCCCAGCATTTT
many | TRBJ1-5 | - | TRBV4-1 | CASSQERGRLGNQPQHF | TGCGCCAGCAGCCAAGAGCGGGGGCGCCTGGGGAATCAGCCCCAGCATTTT
many | TRBJ1-1 | - | TRBV4-1 | CASSQITNTEAFF | TGCGCCAGCAGCCAAATCACGAACACTGAAGCTTTCTTT
many | TRBJ2-5 | TRBD1 | TRBV28 | CASSFSPGTGGSETQYF | TGTGCCAGCAGTTTCTCTCCGGGGACAGGGGGCTCAGAGACCCAGTACTTC
many | TRBJ2-7 | TRBD1 | TRBV18 | CASSPGTGDFEQYF | TGTGCCAGCTCGCCCGGGACAGGGGACTTCGAGCAGTACTTC
- | TRBJ2-3 | - | TRBV7-3 | CASSSGPWSDTQYF | TGTGCCAGCAGCTCAGGACCGTGGTCGGATACGCAGTATTTT
many | TRBJ1-5 | - | TRBV6-1 | CASSEGEANQPQHF | TGTGCCAGCAGCGAGGGGGAGGCCAATCAGCCCCAGCATTTT
few | TRBJ1-1 | - | TRBV30 | CALTGGPGTEALF | TGTGCCCTGACTGGGGGGCCGGGCACTGAAGCTCTCTTT
many | TRBJ1-1 | - | TRBV29-1 | CSGIQAFNTEAFF | TGCAGCGGAATACAGGCCTTTAACACTGAAGCTTTCTTT
many | TRBJ1-6 | TRBD1 | TRBV12-3/TRBV12-4 | CASSLGGTGNSPLHF | TGTGCCAGCAGTCTGGGCGGGACAGGGAATTCACCCCTCCACTTT
- | TRBJ1-1 | TRBD1 | TRBV6-1 | CASITTGRTTEAFF | TGTGCCAGCATAACGACAGGGCGGACCACCGAAGCTTTCTTT
- | TRBJ1-2 | - | TRBV15 | CATSREPLGGGTGYTF | TGTGCCACCAGCAGGGAACCCCTCGGGGGGGGGACTGGCTACACCTTC
many | TRBJ2-2 | TRBD2 | TRBV11-2 | CASSPGGGLRRTGELFF | TGTGCCAGCAGCCCCGGGGGGGGGTTGAGGAGAACCGGGGAGCTGTTTTTT
many | TRBJ1-5 | TRBD1 | TRBV6-5 | CASSPGGGGQPQHF | TGTGCCAGCAGTCCAGGGGGCGGGGGTCAGCCCCAGCATTTT
many | TRBJ1-1 | TRBD1 | TRBV11-2 | CASSLIFGRDSKNTEAFF | TGTGCCAGCAGCTTAATCTTTGGCCGGGACAGCAAGAACACTGAAGCTTTCTTT